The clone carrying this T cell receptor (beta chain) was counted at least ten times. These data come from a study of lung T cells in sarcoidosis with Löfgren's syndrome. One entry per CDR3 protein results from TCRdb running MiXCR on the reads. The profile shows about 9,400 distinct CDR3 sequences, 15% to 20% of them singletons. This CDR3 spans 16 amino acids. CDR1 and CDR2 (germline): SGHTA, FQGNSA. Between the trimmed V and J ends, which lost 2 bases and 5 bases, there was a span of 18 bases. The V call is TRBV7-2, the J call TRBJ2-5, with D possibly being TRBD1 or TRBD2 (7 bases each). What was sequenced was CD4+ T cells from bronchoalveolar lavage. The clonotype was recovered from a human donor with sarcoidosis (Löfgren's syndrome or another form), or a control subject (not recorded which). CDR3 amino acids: CASSLFAGGGLETQYF. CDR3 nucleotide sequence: TGTGCCAGCAGCTTATTCGCAGGGGGGGGACTGGAGACCCAGTACTTC.